The next 21 T cell receptor beta chains were all read from a single sample in a study of response to subunit inactivated influenza vaccine. TCRdb re-analysed the RT-PCR reads in MiXCR, keeping a single row per CDR3 protein. The table has hundreds of thousands of distinct CDR3 sequences, about 15% seen once; the top ten hold 7.5% to 9%. This material consisted of PBMCs from blood, taken around 14 days before vaccination. The receptors originated from a man aged 45-65 years who received an inactivated influenza vaccine.

The chain carries TRBV18 and TRBJ2-1, with TRBD2 identical over 15 bases. Trimming cost V 6 bases and J 4 bases; bases outside gene matches: 4. Germline loops: CDR1 KGHSH, CDR2 LQKENI. The CDR3 totals 16 residues. This CDR3 reads CASSGLAGGQYNEQFF. CDR3 DNA: TGTGCCAGCTCGGGACTAGCGGGAGGCCAATACAATGAGCAGTTCTTC.

This clonotype appeared many times. The V and J genes are TRBV4-3 and TRBJ1-4, with D maybe TRBD1 (5 bases). The CDR3 sequence is 16 residues long. V was pared by 0 bases and J by 8 bases, with 16 bases between. Germline V gives CDR1 LGHNA, CDR2 YSLEER. CDR3 region: CASSQDGGTETEKLFF. As DNA, the CDR3 is TGCGCCAGCAGCCAAGATGGAGGGACGGAAACCGAAAAACTGTTTTTT.

This clonotype was seen more than once but under ten times. This chain joins TRBV4-3 and TRBJ2-2; D is possibly TRBD2 (6 bases). The CDR3 contains 16 residues. Looked up from germline, CDR1 is LGHNA and CDR2 is YSLEER. V dropped 2 bases and J dropped 1 base, with 11 bases sitting between them. The CDR3 loop reads CASSQKGRGNTGELFF. CDR3 sequence (DNA): TGCGCCAGCAGCCAAAAGGGGCGGGGGAACACCGGGGAGCTGTTTTTT.

This clonotype was counted many times. The chain combines TRBV2 with TRBJ2-5; D gene unclear. Germline CDR1 and CDR2: SNHLY and FYNNEI. The CDR3 has 15 residues. V was cut by 4 bases and J by 1 base, with 13 bases left in between. The chain's CDR3 is CASSGTRSFQETQYF. The DNA of the CDR3 is TGTGCCAGCAGTGGAACGAGGTCCTTCCAAGAGACCCAGTACTTC.

This clonotype was found many times. The rearrangement joins TRBV12-3 or TRBV12-4 to TRBJ2-7; D gene unclear. This CDR3 is built from 12 residues. The V end was cut by 3 bases, the J end by 4 bases, with 7 bases between. CDR3 protein: CASSFWAYEQYF. As DNA, the CDR3 is TGTGCCAGCAGTTTCTGGGCTTACGAGCAGTACTTC.

For this clonotype: The junction shows a germline mismatch at one end, possibly a read error. The chain carries TRBV27 and TRBJ1-2; TRBD1 agrees at 7 bases. The germline V gene encodes CDR1 MNHEY and CDR2 SMNVEV (reference sequence). CDR3 length: 15 residues. The chain's CDR3 is CASSLSGTVPLGYTF. The CDR3 nucleotides read TGTGCCAGCAGTCTATCCGGGACAGTTCCCCTTGGCTACACCTTC.

This chain joins TRBV28 and TRBJ1-2; no clear D gene. Trimming stripped 10 bases from V and 5 bases from J, with 17 bases between. This CDR3 is built from 13 residues. From germline, CDR1 is MDHEN and CDR2 SYDVKM. The CDR3 sequence is CATNLKGRYGYTF. CDR3 nucleotide sequence: TGTGCCACCAATTTGAAGGGCAGGTATGGCTACACCTTC.

This chain uses TRBV20-1 with TRBJ2-1; 8 nucleotides line up with TRBD1. Per germline, CDR1 DFQATT and CDR2 SNEGSKA (reference sequence). V dropped 1 base and J dropped 9; count of bases not matched to a gene: 14. This CDR3 spans 16 amino acids. Here the CDR3 DNA reads TGCAGTGCTAGAGCGGCAAACAGGGGGAGTTTTGGTGAGCAGTTCTTC. Translating it yields CSARAANRGSFGEQFF.

The chain has TRBV7-9 and TRBJ2-1, with D tentatively TRBD1 (5 bases). The CDR3 covers 14 residues. Trimming took 2 bases from V and 5 from J, leaving 10 bases between them. Germline loops: CDR1 SEHNR, CDR2 FQNEAQ (reference sequence). Here the CDR3 DNA reads TGTGCCAGCAGCTTACGACAGTTAGACAATGAGCAGTTCTTC. Translating gives CASSLRQLDNEQFF.

V usage is TRBV5-1 and J usage is TRBJ2-2, with a possible D match to TRBD1 (5 bases). The V end was cut by 0 bases, the J end by 4 bases, with 10 bases between. Germline values: CDR1 SGHRS, CDR2 YFSETQ. The length of the CDR3 is 15 residues. The CDR3 protein is CASSLEGLGTGELFF. As DNA, the CDR3 is TGCGCCAGCAGCTTGGAGGGGTTGGGCACCGGGGAGCTGTTTTTT.

The chain carries TRBV28 and TRBJ2-3; TRBD2 aligns across 9 bases. J was trimmed by 6 bases and V by 4 bases; bases with no gene match: 5. This CDR3 has 14 amino acids. The germline V gene has CDR1 MDHEN and CDR2 SYDVKM. The CDR3 is CASSSAGGRDTQYF. DNA for the CDR3: TGTGCCAGCAGTTCGGCGGGAGGGCGGGATACGCAGTATTTT.

A single count supports this clonotype. V usage is TRBV24-1 and J usage is TRBJ2-5, with TRBD1 matching 12 bases. V gave up 3 bases and J gave up 5 bases; unmatched junction bases: 6. This CDR3 comprises 16 residues. CDR1 is KGHDR and CDR2 is SFDVKD in the germline V gene. CDR3 sequence (DNA): TGTGCCACCAGTGATCAGGGACAGGGGGCTGGGGAGACCCAGTACTTC. Its translation: CATSDQGQGAGETQYF.

Only a few counts were recorded for this clonotype. The chain combines TRBV4-1 with TRBJ2-2, with 12 bases fitting TRBD2. Germline CDR1 MGHRA, CDR2 YSYEKL. CDR3 length: 16 amino acids. With 4 bases clipped from V and 8 bases from J, the junction kept 8 bases outside the gene matches. The CDR3 reads CASSLETSGGRGELFF. The DNA of the CDR3 is TGCGCCAGCAGCCTCGAGACTAGCGGGGGCAGAGGGGAGCTGTTTTTT.

This clonotype was seen only a few times. V usage is TRBV15 and J usage is TRBJ2-3; TRBD1 matches at 8 bases. The V gene end was trimmed by 5 bases and the J gene end by 5 bases; junction bases not matched to a gene: 9. In germline, CDR1 is LNHNV, CDR2 YYDKDF (reference sequence). The CDR3 consists of 15 residues. CDR3 amino acids: CATSWTGLGGDTQYF. The CDR3 nucleotides read TGTGCCACCAGCTGGACAGGGCTTGGAGGAGATACGCAGTATTTT.

V and J are TRBV3-1 and TRBJ2-7; 13 nucleotides align to TRBD2. The CDR3 loop spans 16 amino acids. CDR1 and CDR2 (germline): LGHDT, YNNKEL (reference sequence). After removal of 4 bases from V and 3 bases from J, the junction contained 6 bases not matched to a gene. CDR3: CASSLKRTSGSYEQYF. CDR3 DNA: TGTGCCAGCAGCCTGAAAAGGACTAGCGGGAGCTACGAGCAGTACTTC.

This clonotype was recorded many times. The chain has TRBV27 and TRBJ1-2; 8 nucleotides line up with TRBD1. CDR3 size: 17 residues. CDR1 and CDR2 (germline): MNHEY, SMNVEV (reference sequence). The V gene end was trimmed by 3 bases and the J gene end by 0 bases; junction bases not matched to a gene: 9. CDR3 coding DNA: TGTGCCAGCAGTTTCCGGGGGCAGGGGGCTACTAACTATGGCTACACCTTC. Residues: CASSFRGQGATNYGYTF.

This clonotype was seen only a few times. V usage is TRBV6-5 and J usage is TRBJ2-1, with D unclear. The CDR3 length is 14 residues. Germline V gene lookup returns CDR1 MNHEY and CDR2 SVGAGI. V lost 4 bases and J 3 bases, leaving 10 bases between the germline ends. CDR3 in amino acids: CASSFGNFYNEQFF. Written as DNA, the CDR3 is TGTGCCAGCAGTTTCGGCAACTTCTACAATGAGCAGTTCTTC.

This clonotype was detected ten times or more. The rearrangement links TRBV28 to TRBJ2-1; TRBD2 aligns across 7 bases. The CDR3 runs to 17 residues. Germline assignment: CDR1 MDHEN and CDR2 SYDVKM. The V and J ends lost 7 bases and 2 bases, in that order; junction bases with no gene match: 14. CDR3 coding DNA: TGTGCCAGCAAGACGCCCATTGTGCGGGAGACCTACAATGAGCAGTTCTTC. Amino acid sequence: CASKTPIVRETYNEQFF.

The rearrangement links TRBV7-3 to TRBJ2-5, with D maybe TRBD2 (6 bases). The CDR3 is 15 amino acids. CDR1 and CDR2 from the germline V gene are SGHTA and FQGTGA. V lost 5 bases and J 4 bases, leaving 17 bases between the germline ends. The CDR3: CASSKNGEALETQYF. The CDR3 nucleotides are TGTGCCAGCAGCAAGAACGGGGAGGCCCTAGAGACCCAGTACTTC.

This clonotype appeared a few times. V usage is TRBV20-1 and J usage is TRBJ2-7, with TRBD1 identical over 7 bases. V lost 8 bases and J lost 0; bases outside the gene matches: 7. This CDR3 region has 13 residues. Germline V gene sequence: CDR1 DFQATT, CDR2 SNEGSKA (reference sequence). The CDR3: CSMDRLSSYEQYF. CDR3 coding DNA: TGCAGTATGGACAGGCTAAGCTCCTACGAGCAGTACTTC.

This clonotype has a handful of counts. The chain couples TRBV11-2 to TRBJ2-7; D not certain. The CDR3 totals 12 residues. V shed 5 bases and J shed 7 bases, with 12 bases lying between them. Germline CDR1 SGHAT, CDR2 FQNNGV. The CDR3 coding sequence is TGTGCCAGCAGCGCTTTGGGGATGGAGCAGTACTTC. Its protein product is CASSALGMEQYF.